The present entry profiles one TCR beta chain with its context. The specificity of this receptor is unknown. Base qualities are missing; no much larger clone stands one base away. The source of the sample is a study of cytotoxic CD8 clonotypes in ibrutinib-treated CLL (dated by TCRdb to the early 2020s). About the full investigation: The cohort had ten to twelve relapsed/refractory and approximately 15 treatment-naive patients; roughly 17 were IGHV unmutated. Partial responses were observed in about 24 patients and complete responses in 2; after a median follow-up of around 68 months, remission was maintained in roughly 14 patients and progression was observed in around twelve. On average, each sample yielded roughly 250,000 productive templates and 94,082 productive rearrangements. Patients were still on ibrutinib when every remission and progressive disease sample was collected. Longitudinal samples were available for about 30% of the 86 trial participants. Cryopreserved peripheral blood mononuclear cells were obtained prior to treatment, at the time of response, and at either disease progression or sustained remission. Samples at response were collected after a median of roughly 13 months of treatment, with a range of roughly 6 to 40 months. The investigation overall reported the following: Sampling times were not matched between sustained-remission and progressing patients, and lymph node repertoires were not studied. An increase in clonality was observed at ibrutinib response, with clonality remaining stable during sustained remission and falling back toward baseline at progression. Public clonotypes were rare and either shrank or stayed stable during treatment, and the rise in clonality at ibrutinib response reflected expansion of private clonotypes. Baseline clonality was found to be higher than that of age-matched healthy donors and was strongly correlated with circulating CD8+ T-cell counts.

The goal of deep resolution MiSeq sequencing was a depth between 1 in 1 million and 1 in 200,000 T cells, and coverage averaged 10x per clonotype. The immunoSEQ hsTCRB Kit was used to generate the TCR beta libraries. Under the source paper's analysis protocol: The data were analyzed with ImmunoSEQ Analyzer and ImmunoSEQ Data Assistant, and V, D and J gene assignments followed IMGT definitions. Clonality, which ranges from 0 to 1, was calculated by subtracting the normalized Shannon entropy of productive rearrangement frequencies from one. Only overrepresented clonotypes making up at least 0.05% of the repertoire of each patient were included in the public clonotype analysis. Fewer than 15 repertoires from age-matched healthy donors, obtained from immuneACCESS, served as clonality controls. TCRdb retrieved this table from immuneACCESS and kept in-frame rearrangements only. Not all clones are present; in checked studies, unresolved V genes account for under half, and no reason is known for the remainder. Clone size and V and J calls were adopted from that table, with D and trimming inferred from the DNA. In all, the sample holds 140,000 to 150,000 clones, and 76% of those were seen once. Jointly, the top ten make up about 5% of the sample.

CDR1 MNHEY and CDR2 SVGAGI were looked up in the germline V gene. There are 15 amino acids in the CDR3, from cysteine to phenylalanine inclusive. Of the read, only the CDR3 DNA is kept; its 45 bases are in frame from base 1. V loses 2 bases of germline sequence and J loses 4 bases, and the interval between the two ends is 14 bases. The meaning of the sample's time point label: 20 to 30 months on ibrutinib. For TCR beta library preparation, approximately 2 micrograms of genomic DNA were extracted from the cryopreserved PBMCs. High-throughput TCR beta sequencing was performed on longitudinal blood samples from CLL patients receiving ibrutinib monotherapy. Patients were enrolled in a phase 2 open-label single-center ibrutinib monotherapy trial.

Recombination joined TRBV6-5 with TRBJ1-2, with the D gene call left open. This TCR was sampled from a human donor with chronic lymphocytic leukemia. Sequenced material: PBMCs, taken after 24 months of ibrutinib treatment. The nucleotide sequence reads as follows: TGTGCCAGCAGTTACGGAAGTTCCCGTAGCTATGGCTACACCTTC. This translates into CASSYGSSRSYGYTF.